These 17 T cell receptor beta chains were sequenced from one sample in a study of blood T cell repertoires in COVID-19. Data came from immunoSEQ multiplex PCR; TCRdb stores just in-frame clones and leaves some out. Of some 350,000 clones listed, around 91% were seen once; the top ten hold under 3.5%. The material sequenced was peripheral blood. The receptors come from a woman under 30 who had recovered from COVID-19.

The V and J genes are TRBV4-3 and TRBJ1-1, with 8 nucleotides matching TRBD1. The CDR3 has 14 amino acids. The V segment lost 3 bases and the J segment 1 base; nucleotides outside the gene matches: 1. The germline V gene encodes CDR1 LGHNA and CDR2 YSLEER. CDR3 nucleotide sequence: TGCGCCAGCAGCCACGGACAGGGGAACACTGAAGCTTTCTTT. Its protein product is CASSHGQGNTEAFF.

The chain couples TRBV5-4 to TRBJ2-5; 8 bases match TRBD2. Germline CDR1 is SGHNT and CDR2 is YYREEE (reference sequence). CDR3 length: 14 residues. V trimming: 6 bases; J trimming: 3 bases; junction bases outside the gene matches: 7. CDR3 sequence (DNA): TGTGCCAGCACCTCGGGGACTAGGGAAGAGACCCAGTACTTC. Amino acid sequence: CASTSGTREETQYF.

J is TRBJ2-7 and V is TRBV18, with 9 bases that match TRBD1. The CDR3 length is 12 residues. Germline CDR1 and CDR2: KGHSH and LQKENI. With V trimmed by 3 bases and J by 7 bases, 1 base remained unmatched. CDR3 sequence reads: CASSPGTGEQYV. The CDR3 DNA sequence: TGTGCCAGCTCACCCGGGACAGGGGAGCAGTACGTC.

The chain uses TRBV7-2 and TRBJ2-3; D is unresolved. Germline V gene data show CDR1 as SGHTA and CDR2 as FQGNSA. The CDR3 extends over 15 amino acids. Trimming left V 0 bases short and J 0 bases short, with 7 bases between. The CDR3 nucleotides read TGTGCCAGCAGCTTAGCCGGAGATAGCACAGATACGCAGTATTTT. This gives the protein CASSLAGDSTDTQYF.

V is TRBV12-3 or TRBV12-4 and J is TRBJ2-3; 7 bases agree with TRBD1. V dropped 10 bases and J dropped 1; count of bases not matched to a gene: 5. CDR3 length: 13 residues. The CDR3 is CANRQGGTDTQYF. The CDR3 DNA follows: TGTGCCAATCGACAGGGCGGCACAGATACGCAGTATTTT.

The chain carries TRBV18 and TRBJ2-1; TRBD2 matches at 12 bases. Trimming took 5 bases from V and 3 from J; bases not matched to a gene: 2. There are 15 residues in the CDR3. Looked up from germline, CDR1 is KGHSH and CDR2 is LQKENI. The CDR3 region has the DNA TGTGCCAGCTCAGCGGGACTAGCGGGCTACAATGAGCAGTTCTTC. It yields the protein CASSAGLAGYNEQFF.

This clone was found a few times. The chain joins TRBV12-5 to TRBJ2-1; TRBD2 aligns across 7 bases. The CDR3 is made up of 19 amino acids. The V segment lost 0 bases and the J segment 8 bases; nucleotides outside the gene matches: 19. Germline CDR1 is LGHNT and CDR2 is FRNRAP. The CDR3 here is CASGLVGGPGGAFSDEQFF. The CDR3 DNA sequence: TGTGCTAGTGGTTTGGTAGGTGGTCCGGGGGGAGCCTTTTCTGATGAGCAGTTCTTC.

The chain is built from TRBV25-1 and TRBJ2-7; 9 nucleotides align to TRBD1. Germline V gene lookup returns CDR1 MGHDK and CDR2 SYGVNS. V was pared by 3 bases and J by 3 bases, with 15 bases of the junction left unmatched. This CDR3 comprises 18 residues. The CDR3 DNA sequence: TGTGCCAGCAGTGACGGGGGGACAGGGCAGGTTTTGGGCTACGAGCAGTACGTC. Protein sequence: CASSDGGTGQVLGYEQYV.

This clone has just a few counts. J is TRBJ2-2 and V is TRBV4-3; 8 positions agree with TRBD1. From germline, CDR1 is LGHNA and CDR2 YSLEER. CDR3 length: 15 amino acids. J lost 2 bases, V lost 3 bases, and 2 bases had no gene match. CDR3 DNA sequence: TGCGCCAGCAGCCATGACAGGGGTAACACCGGGGAGCTGTTTTTT. Its translation: CASSHDRGNTGELFF.

The chain joins TRBV4-3 to TRBJ1-4; D unresolved. CDR1 and CDR2 (germline): LGHNA, YSLEER. The CDR3 totals 15 residues. The germline V and J ends were trimmed by 0 bases and 8 bases, with 13 bases remaining between them. This CDR3 reads CASSQDSRVSEKLFF. CDR3 DNA sequence: TGCGCCAGCAGCCAAGATTCACGGGTCTCGGAAAAACTGTTTTTT.

The V call is TRBV6-2 or TRBV6-3, the J call TRBJ2-7, with D possibly being TRBD2 (6 bases). The CDR3 extends over 14 amino acids. V lost 6 bases and J lost 0, with 12 bases in between. Germline V gives CDR1 MNHEY, CDR2 SVGEGT. The DNA of the CDR3 is TGTGCCAGCAGCGATCCCGGGGGCTCCTACGAGCAGTACGTC. Protein product: CASSDPGGSYEQYV.

CDR3 DNA sequence: TGTGCCAGCAGTGAAGCCCCGATCAGGGACAGCAAACCCTATGGCTACACCTTC. Residues: CASSEAPIRDSKPYGYTF. The chain employs TRBV2 and TRBJ1-2; 7 bases line up with TRBD1. The CDR3 consists of 18 residues. The germline CDR1 and CDR2 sequences are SNHLY and FYNNEI. V gave up 0 bases and J gave up 4 bases; unmatched junction bases: 14.

The genes are TRBV19 and TRBJ2-2; no definite D call. Per the germline V gene, CDR1 is LNHDA and CDR2 is SQIVND (reference sequence). The CDR3 has 15 amino acids. Deletions cut 0 bases from V and 7 bases from J, with 12 bases between. The CDR3 DNA reads as TGTGCCAGTAGTATAGAATGGGCCTCAGGCGGGGAGCTGTTTTTT. Amino acids: CASSIEWASGGELFF.

The rearrangement joins TRBV11-3 to TRBJ2-1; 8 bases are shared with TRBD1. The CDR3 totals 14 residues. The V segment lost 5 bases and the J segment 8 bases; nucleotides outside the gene matches: 8. Germline CDR1 and CDR2: SGHNT and YENEEA. CDR3 in amino acids: CASSAGTGGYEQFF. The DNA for the CDR3 is TGTGCCAGCAGCGCCGGGACAGGAGGTTATGAGCAGTTCTTC.

The chain is built from TRBV6-4 and TRBJ2-7; TRBD1 aligns across 7 bases. After removal of 6 bases from V and 3 bases from J, the junction contained 11 bases not matched to a gene. The CDR3 runs to 15 residues. Germline CDR1 is MRHNA and CDR2 is SNTAGT. CDR3 loop: CASSHGQAMSYEQYV. The CDR3 DNA follows: TGTGCCAGCAGCCATGGACAGGCCATGAGCTACGAGCAGTACGTC.

J is TRBJ1-5 and V is TRBV5-6; D call uncertain. This CDR3 spans 14 amino acids. V was trimmed by 0 bases and J by 1 base, leaving 5 bases between them. Germline CDR1 is SGHDT and CDR2 is YYEEEE. Here the CDR3 reads CASSLDKSNQPQHF. The DNA for the CDR3 is TGTGCCAGCAGCTTGGACAAGAGCAATCAGCCCCAGCATTTT.

V usage is TRBV12-5 and J usage is TRBJ1-5; maybe TRBD1 (6 bases). From germline, CDR1 is LGHNT and CDR2 FRNRAP. This CDR3 contains 13 residues. Trimming pared 10 bases from V and 5 bases from J, leaving 15 bases between. CDR3 coding DNA: TGTGCTACAAATACAGGGACGCATCAGCCCCAGCATTTT. It specifies CATNTGTHQPQHF.